Detailed here is one TCR beta chain. The data derive from a study of blood T cell repertoires in COVID-19. Participant ages covered roughly 18 to 89 years across 24 US areas. Participants reported their clinical history, and cohort assignment relied on those reports. Donors in Cohort 3 who had recovered were those with two negative PCRs, healthcare professional clearance, or resolution of their symptoms. The ends were cut back, 6 bases at V and 1 base at J, with 11 bases in the middle. The CDR3 covers 14 residues. The germline CDR1 and CDR2 sequences are LNHDA and SQIVND (reference sequence). Per the original methods: Amplification from reference gene primers served as the basis for estimated nucleated cell counts. TCRdb keeps only in-frame clones here, not all; method: immunoSEQ multiplex PCR. Clone size and the V and J calls come from that table; the DNA yielded D and trimming. The data show 150,000 to 200,000 clones, 80% seen once.

The chain links TRBV19 to TRBJ2-3; a possible D gene is TRBD1 (6 bases). The sequence derives from a woman in her sixties who had recovered from COVID-19. Sequencing was carried out using PBMCs or T cells enriched from blood (not recorded which). For the CDR3, the DNA is TGTGCCAGTAGCAGGAACAGGGGCACAGATACGCAGTATTTT. Protein: CASSRNRGTDTQYF. The whole variable domain, remainder taken from reference TRBV19 and TRBJ2-3, is DGGITQSPKYLFRKEGQNVTLSCEQNLNHDAMYWYRQDPGQGLRLIYYSQIVNDFQKGDIAEGYSVSREKKESFPLTVTSAQKNPTAFYLCASSRNRGTDTQYFGPGTRLTVL.